This TCR beta chain stems from a study of blood T cell repertoires in COVID-19. J lost 6 bases, V lost 4 bases, and 7 bases had no gene match. The germline CDR1 and CDR2 sequences are SGHTA and FQGNSA. This CDR3 is 15 amino acids long. Original data processing: Researchers report that nucleated cell counts were estimated from reference gene primer amplification. Measured with immunoSEQ multiplex PCR; TCRdb has only the in-frame clones, and not every one. For V, J and clone size, that table is used; D and trimming come from the DNA. This table holds about 89,000 clones, about 74% found once. The table lists this clone with a few counts.

Sample: peripheral blood. The receptor's source is a human donor in a cohort sampled during active COVID-19. V and J are TRBV7-2 and TRBJ2-1; 9 bases map to TRBD2. The chain's CDR3 is CASSYYSGSTNEQFF. CDR3 DNA: TGTGCCAGCAGCTACTATAGCGGGAGTACCAATGAGCAGTTCTTC.